These 28 T cell receptor beta chains were all obtained from the same sample, sequenced in a study of T cell repertoires in cytomegalovirus infection. These receptors have no known antigen. TCRdb redid the calling of the reads with MiXCR, one entry per CDR3 protein. The data hold about 110,000 distinct CDR3 sequences, with 29% observed a single time. The material sequenced was CD8+ T cells from cultured PBMCs, taken from culture after CMV antigen stimulation. These receptors were taken from a human donor in good health (CMV status not recorded). Some clones in this sample may be carry-over from other donors' samples.

This clonotype was counted a few times. V usage is TRBV2 and J usage is TRBJ2-2; 10 bases agree with TRBD2. The CDR3 loop spans 17 amino acids. V shed 4 bases, J shed 4 bases, and the junction held 9 bases outside the gene matches. From germline, CDR1 is SNHLY and CDR2 FYNNEI. The CDR3 region is CASSGTSGAIITGELFF. Here the CDR3 DNA reads TGTGCCAGCAGTGGAACTAGCGGGGCGATTATCACCGGGGAGCTGTTTTTT.

This clonotype was seen many times. The chain combines TRBV6-6 with TRBJ1-1; D not resolved. The V gene's germline CDR1 is MNHNY and CDR2 SVGAGI (reference sequence). V was clipped by 5 bases and J by 0 bases, with 16 bases between them. The CDR3 sequence is 16 residues long. The CDR3 protein is CASSPPRETVNTEAFF. The CDR3 bases are TGTGCCAGCAGTCCCCCCCGAGAGACGGTGAACACTGAAGCTTTCTTT.

This clonotype appeared a few times. The CDR3 DNA follows: TGTGCCAGCAGTTTTGGGGGCCCCCTCAACGAGCAGTACTTC. Translated: CASSFGGPLNEQYF. V gene TRBV12-3 or TRBV12-4 combines with J gene TRBJ2-7, with D perhaps TRBD1 (6 bases). V was trimmed by 3 bases and J by 5 bases, leaving 14 bases between them. The CDR3 runs to 14 residues.

The V and J genes are TRBV12-5 and TRBJ2-7; 8 bases are shared with TRBD1. V lost 3 bases to trimming and J lost 3 bases; unmatched junction nucleotides: 4. In germline, CDR1 is LGHNT, CDR2 FRNRAP. This CDR3 has 14 amino acids. The CDR3 region is CASGFSGQGYEQYF. CDR3 in DNA: TGTGCTAGTGGTTTCTCAGGACAGGGCTACGAGCAGTACTTC.

Of note for this clonotype: The junction departs from germline at one end; a sequencing error may be responsible. The chain carries TRBV4-1 and TRBJ1-5; 7 bases match TRBD1. This CDR3 region has 17 residues. Germline CDR1 and CDR2: MGHRA and YSYEKL. The CDR3 DNA sequence: TGCACCAGCAGCCAGTGGGACAGTCATTGGTGGGGTCAGCCCCAGCATTTT. It is translated as CTSSQWDSHWWGQPQHF.

The chain has TRBV6-6 and TRBJ2-1; D is possibly TRBD2 (5 bases). The length of the CDR3 is 14 residues. The ends were cut back, 0 bases at V and 7 bases at J, with 10 bases in the middle. Germline CDR1 reads MNHNY; CDR2 reads SVGAGI (reference sequence). DNA of the CDR3: TGTGCCAGCAGTTACTCGTATGTAGCGAATGAGCAGTTCTTC. Amino acid sequence: CASSYSYVANEQFF.

In this sample, this clonotype turned up a few times. The rearrangement joins TRBV6-1 to TRBJ2-5, with D possibly TRBD2 on 7 matching bases. Germline V lookup: CDR1 MNHNS, CDR2 SASEGT. V was shortened by 5 bases and J by 5 bases, with 18 bases between the two germline ends. The CDR3 is 15 residues long. CDR3 DNA: TGTGCCAGCAGTTCACTCCCTCGGGGGGCGGAGACCCAGTACTTC. It specifies CASSSLPRGAETQYF.

This clonotype was observed a handful of times. The V gene is TRBV7-9, the J gene TRBJ1-1; the D is unclear. Germline lookup yields CDR1 SEHNR and CDR2 FQNEAQ (reference sequence). V lost 5 bases, J lost 7 bases, and 20 bases lay in between. CDR3 length: 15 amino acids. DNA of the CDR3: TGTGCCAGCAGCCCACGAACGATATCAAGGGATGAAGCTTTCTTT. Residues: CASSPRTISRDEAFF. The variable domain in full, completed from reference TRBV7-9 and TRBJ1-1, reads DTGVSQNPRHKITKRGQNVTFRCDPISEHNRLYWYRQTLGQGPEFLTYFQNEAQLEKSRLLSDRFSAERPKGSFSTLEIQRTEQGDSAMYLCASSPRTISRDEAFFGQGTRLTVV.

This clonotype was seen at least ten times. The chain combines TRBV28 with TRBJ1-4, with TRBD1 as a possible D gene (5 bases). Trimming took off 3 bases at V and 7 bases at J, with 12 bases between the two ends. Germline CDR1 is MDHEN and CDR2 is SYDVKM. The CDR3 length is 14 residues. CDR3 amino acids: CASSLGGDGEKLFF. For the CDR3, the DNA is TGTGCCAGCAGTTTGGGAGGGGACGGTGAAAAACTGTTTTTT.

V and J are TRBV9 and TRBJ1-2; TRBD1 agrees at 8 bases. The CDR3 runs 13 residues. With 0 bases clipped from V and 6 bases from J, the junction kept 1 base outside the gene matches. CDR1 and CDR2 (germline): SGDLS, YYNGEE. The CDR3 spells CASSVGQGHGYTF. The DNA of the CDR3 is TGTGCCAGCAGCGTAGGACAGGGGCATGGCTACACCTTC.

The chain couples TRBV12-3 or TRBV12-4 to TRBJ2-3, with D tentatively TRBD1 or TRBD2 (5 bases each). This CDR3 region has 17 residues. V lost 6 bases and J 0 bases, leaving 19 bases between the germline ends. The CDR3 nucleotides are TGTGCCAGCAGCTCGAGGGTTTATGGACAAAGCACAGATACGCAGTATTTT. It encodes CASSSRVYGQSTDTQYF.

As concerns this clonotype: A much more abundant neighbour one base away suggests this may be a read error. The rearrangement joins TRBV5-6 to TRBJ2-2; the D gene is possibly TRBD1 (5 bases). This CDR3 is built from 15 residues. From germline, CDR1 is SGHDT and CDR2 YYEEEE. Trimming stripped 9 bases from V and 2 bases from J, with 17 bases between. CDR3 nucleotides: TGTGCCAACAACAACCAGGGATCAAACACCGGGGAGCTGTTTTTT. Residues: CANNNQGSNTGELFF.

The chain joins TRBV24-1 to TRBJ1-5, with D uncertain. CDR1 KGHDR and CDR2 SFDVKD come from the germline V gene. The CDR3 contains 13 residues. Deletions cut 3 bases from V and 4 bases from J, with 6 bases between. The CDR3 sequence is CATSDGTNQPQHF. Here the CDR3 DNA reads TGTGCCACCAGTGATGGAACAAATCAGCCCCAGCATTTT.

This clonotype was seen just once. The V call is TRBV5-6, the J call TRBJ2-1, with 15 bases identical to TRBD2. Losses at the gene ends were 3 bases for V and 6 bases for J; bases not matched to a gene: 16. The CDR3 is 20 residues long. In germline, CDR1 is SGHDT, CDR2 YYEEEE. The CDR3 here is CASSWTSGGGRMMISNEQFF. The CDR3 DNA sequence: TGTGCCAGCAGCTGGACTAGCGGGGGGGGACGGATGATGATTTCCAATGAGCAGTTCTTC.

This clonotype appeared a few times. The chain recombines TRBV7-6 with TRBJ1-4; TRBD1 might be the D (6 bases). The germline V gene has CDR1 SGHVS and CDR2 FNYEAQ. CDR3 size: 16 residues. With 1 base removed from V and 6 bases from J, the gap between germline ends came to 15 bases. The CDR3 is CASSLVPGAADEKLFF. CDR3 DNA sequence: TGTGCCAGCAGCTTAGTACCGGGGGCCGCGGATGAAAAACTGTTTTTT. The full variable domain, with the rest looked up from reference TRBV7-6 and TRBJ1-4, is GAGVSQSPRYKVTKRGQDVALRCDPISGHVSLYWYRQALGQGPEFLTYFNYEAQQDKSGLPNDRFSAERPEGSISTLTIQRTEQRDSAMYRCASSLVPGAADEKLFFGSGTQLSVL.

The J gene is TRBJ1-1, the V gene TRBV11-2; tentative D call: TRBD1 (5 bases). V lost 3 bases and J 8 bases, leaving 16 bases between the germline ends. There are 14 residues in the CDR3. Germline values: CDR1 SGHAT, CDR2 FQNNGV. The CDR3 DNA reads TGTGCCAGCAGCTTTCAAGCAGGGAGAGAAGAAGCTTTCTTT. It codes for CASSFQAGREEAFF. The full variable domain, in which reference TRBV11-2 and TRBJ1-1 provide the parts outside the CDR3, is EAGVAQSPRYKIIEKRQSVAFWCNPISGHATLYWYQQILGQGPKLLIQFQNNGVVDDSQLPKDRFSAERLKGVDSTLKIQPAKLEDSAVYLCASSFQAGREEAFFGQGTRLTVV.

The chain employs TRBV5-1 and TRBJ1-2; perhaps TRBD1 as D (6 bases). V lost 4 bases to trimming and J lost 7 bases, with 14 bases between them. The CDR3 is 13 amino acids. Germline V gene sequence: CDR1 SGHRS, CDR2 YFSETQ. CDR3 amino acids: CASSHGTTIGYTF. The DNA of the CDR3 is TGCGCCAGCAGCCACGGGACAACGATTGGCTACACCTTC.

The rearrangement uses TRBV19 and TRBJ1-1, with D hard to call. The CDR3 runs 13 residues. Germline V gene lookup returns CDR1 LNHDA and CDR2 SQIVND (reference sequence). The V end was cut by 7 bases, the J end by 1 base, with 10 bases between. CDR3 protein: CASTRRTNTEAFF. The CDR3 coding sequence is TGTGCCAGTACGCGCAGGACGAACACTGAAGCTTTCTTT.

This clonotype has just a few counts. V and J are TRBV19 and TRBJ2-1; tentatively, D is TRBD1 (6 bases). CDR1 LNHDA and CDR2 SQIVND come from the germline V gene (reference sequence). The CDR3 runs 15 residues. V lost 4 bases, J lost 3 bases, and 13 bases lay in between. The CDR3 region is CASSRTDTFYNEQFF. The CDR3, as DNA: TGTGCCAGTAGTAGGACAGATACTTTCTACAATGAGCAGTTCTTC.

This clonotype has only a few counts. The genes are TRBV4-1 and TRBJ1-6; perhaps TRBD1 as D (5 bases). The CDR3 consists of 17 residues. Looked up from germline, CDR1 is MGHRA and CDR2 is YSYEKL. V lost 0 bases to trimming and J lost 7 bases, with 16 bases between them. CDR3 protein: CASSQDRPQGRNSPLHF. CDR3 DNA sequence: TGCGCCAGCAGCCAAGATCGTCCCCAGGGAAGGAATTCACCCCTCCACTTT.

The chain employs TRBV6-6 and TRBJ1-1; D is unclear. The V end lost 2 bases, the J end lost 2 bases, and 6 bases lay between the germline ends. Germline assignment: CDR1 MNHNY and CDR2 SVGAGI (reference sequence). The CDR3 contains 13 residues. CDR3 sequence: CASSYNLNTEAFF. The CDR3 region has the DNA TGTGCCAGCAGTTACAATCTTAACACTGAAGCTTTCTTT.

V gene TRBV12-3 or TRBV12-4 combines with J gene TRBJ1-2; D gene uncertain. The length of the CDR3 is 14 residues. The V end lost 5 bases, the J end lost 6 bases, and 16 bases lay between the germline ends. Here the CDR3 DNA reads TGTGCCAGCAGTCTCCCGGAATTTTCGAATGGCTACACCTTC. Protein product: CASSLPEFSNGYTF.

This clonotype was counted ten times or more. CDR3 DNA sequence: TGTGCCAGCAGCCCCTGGGACAGGACCTACGAGCAGTACTTC. As protein: CASSPWDRTYEQYF. The chain recombines TRBV5-4 with TRBJ2-7; 8 bases map to TRBD1. The CDR3 loop spans 14 amino acids. Germline CDR1 and CDR2: SGHNT and YYREEE (reference sequence). With 4 bases clipped from V and 2 bases from J, the junction kept 5 bases outside the gene matches. The variable domain in full, with the rest retrieved from reference TRBV5-4 and TRBJ2-7, is ETGVTQSPTHLIKTRGQQVTLRCSSQSGHNTVSWYQQALGQGPQFIFQYYREEENGRGNFPPRFSGLQFPNYSSELNVNALELDDSALYLCASSPWDRTYEQYFGPGTRLTVT.

This clonotype appeared many times. The CDR3 sequence: CASSRQMGASGEETQYF. CDR3 DNA: TGTGCCAGCAGCCGACAAATGGGGGCTAGCGGAGAAGAGACCCAGTACTTC. The chain links TRBV7-2 to TRBJ2-5; a weak D match, TRBD2 (7 bases). Trimming took off 5 bases at V and 3 bases at J, with 22 bases between the two ends. The germline CDR1 and CDR2 sequences are SGHTA and FQGNSA. The CDR3 consists of 17 residues. Full variable domain (remainder filled in from reference TRBV7-2 and TRBJ2-5): GAGVSQSPSNKVTEKGKDVELRCDPISGHTALYWYRQSLGQGLEFLIYFQGNSAPDKSGLPSDRFSAERTGGSVSTLTIQRTQQEDSAVYLCASSRQMGASGEETQYFGPGTRLLVL.

The chain has TRBV2 and TRBJ1-5; 8 bases fit TRBD1. V dropped 5 bases and J dropped 1; count of bases not matched to a gene: 4. The CDR3 sequence is 15 residues long. Germline V gene lookup returns CDR1 SNHLY and CDR2 FYNNEI. The DNA of the CDR3 is TGTGCCAGCAGTAATAGACAGGGGAGCAATCAGCCCCAGCATTTT. It translates to CASSNRQGSNQPQHF.

This clonotype appeared many times. The chain employs TRBV6-6 and TRBJ1-2, with 7 positions matching TRBD1. CDR3 size: 16 residues. Germline V gives CDR1 MNHNY, CDR2 SVGAGI (reference sequence). V shed 5 bases, J shed 1 base, and the junction held 10 bases outside the gene matches. DNA for the CDR3: TGTGCCAGCAGTGCGACAGGGCCGAAAGATAACTATGGCTACACCTTC. The encoded protein is CASSATGPKDNYGYTF.

This clonotype came up many times. The chain carries TRBV2 and TRBJ2-1, with TRBD1 as a possible D gene (5 bases). This CDR3 spans 16 amino acids. In germline, CDR1 is SNHLY, CDR2 FYNNEI. Trimming left V 0 bases short and J 2 bases short, with 11 bases between. The CDR3 DNA follows: TGTGCCAGCAGTGAAGCGTGGACATTCGCCTACAATGAGCAGTTCTTC. Translated: CASSEAWTFAYNEQFF.

The chain couples TRBV19 to TRBJ1-5; D may be TRBD1 (5 bases). Per the germline V gene, CDR1 is LNHDA and CDR2 is SQIVND (reference sequence). There are 14 residues in the CDR3. Trimming took off 3 bases at V and 7 bases at J, with 13 bases between the two ends. The CDR3 DNA sequence: TGTGCCAGTAGTATGGGGAGTCGGGGCCAGCCCCAGCATTTT. It encodes CASSMGSRGQPQHF. The full variable domain, its missing parts supplied by reference TRBV19 and TRBJ1-5, is DGGITQSPKYLFRKEGQNVTLSCEQNLNHDAMYWYRQDPGQGLRLIYYSQIVNDFQKGDIAEGYSVSREKKESFPLTVTSAQKNPTAFYLCASSMGSRGQPQHFGDGTRLSIL.